This T cell receptor (beta chain) emerged from a study of blood T cell repertoires in COVID-19. About the research overall: Sites in the United States, Italy and Spain provided acute and convalescent COVID-19 samples. The cDNA or gDNA used as material had been derived from T cells, B-cell-depleted T cells, or PBMCs.

This CDR3 has 14 residues. Trimming took 7 bases from V and 4 from J; bases not matched to a gene: 5. Germline CDR1 reads MDHEN; CDR2 reads SYDVKM. Per the original methods: Estimation of nucleated cell counts was performed using reference gene primer amplification. Sequencing used immunoSEQ multiplex PCR; TCRdb keeps in-frame clones, though not all of them. From that table come the V and J calls and clone size; the DNA was used to work out D and trimming. Here the sample spans around 250,000 clones, about 87% being singletons. Assignments of participants to cohorts depended upon their own reported clinical history.

The sample comprised PBMCs or T cells enriched from blood (not recorded which). V is TRBV28 and J is TRBJ1-4; 8 bases are a match to TRBD1. This TCR derives from a woman younger than 45 with acute COVID-19. In DNA form, the CDR3 reads TGTGCCAGCATTAGGACAGGGATTAATGAAAAACTGTTTTTT. Translation gives CASIRTGINEKLFF. Full variable domain (missing parts from reference TRBV28 and TRBJ1-4): DVKVTQSSRYLVKRTGEKVFLECVQDMDHENMFWYRQDPGLGLRLIYFSYDVKMKEKGDIPEGYSVSREKKERFSLILESASTNQTSMYLCASIRTGINEKLFFGSGTQLSVL.